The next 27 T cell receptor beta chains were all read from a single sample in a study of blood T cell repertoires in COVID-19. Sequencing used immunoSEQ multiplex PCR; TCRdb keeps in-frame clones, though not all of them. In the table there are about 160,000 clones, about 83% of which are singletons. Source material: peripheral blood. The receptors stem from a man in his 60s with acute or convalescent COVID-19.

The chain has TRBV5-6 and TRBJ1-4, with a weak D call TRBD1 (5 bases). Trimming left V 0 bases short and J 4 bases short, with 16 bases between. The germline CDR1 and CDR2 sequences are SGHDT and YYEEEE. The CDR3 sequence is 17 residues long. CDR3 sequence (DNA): TGTGCCAGCAGCTTGGGGGGCGGGGCAGGAATTAATGAAAAACTGTTTTTT. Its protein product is CASSLGGGAGINEKLFF.

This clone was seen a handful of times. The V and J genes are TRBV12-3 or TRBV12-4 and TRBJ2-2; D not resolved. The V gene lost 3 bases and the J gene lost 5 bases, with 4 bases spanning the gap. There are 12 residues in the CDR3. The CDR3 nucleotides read TGTGCCAGCAGTTTTATAACCGGGGAGCTGTTTTTT. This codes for CASSFITGELFF.

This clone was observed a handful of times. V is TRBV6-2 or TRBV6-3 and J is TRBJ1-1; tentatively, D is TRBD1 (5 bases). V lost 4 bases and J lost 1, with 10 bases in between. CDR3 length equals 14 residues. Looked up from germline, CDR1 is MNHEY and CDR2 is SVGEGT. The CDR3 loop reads CASSSGSKNTEAFF. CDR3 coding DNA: TGTGCCAGCAGTTCAGGGTCAAAGAACACTGAAGCTTTCTTT.

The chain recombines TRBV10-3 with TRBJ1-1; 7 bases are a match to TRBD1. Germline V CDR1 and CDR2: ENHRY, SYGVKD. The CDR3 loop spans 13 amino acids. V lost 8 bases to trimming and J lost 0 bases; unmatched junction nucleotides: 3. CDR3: CAIQQGMNTEAFF. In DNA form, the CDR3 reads TGTGCCATCCAACAGGGGATGAACACTGAAGCTTTCTTT.

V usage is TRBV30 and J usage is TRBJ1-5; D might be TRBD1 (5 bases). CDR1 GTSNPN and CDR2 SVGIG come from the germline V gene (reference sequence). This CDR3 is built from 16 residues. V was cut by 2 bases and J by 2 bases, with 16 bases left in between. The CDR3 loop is CAWSRMGRGGNQPQHF. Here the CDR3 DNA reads TGTGCCTGGAGTCGGATGGGGAGGGGAGGCAATCAGCCCCAGCATTTT. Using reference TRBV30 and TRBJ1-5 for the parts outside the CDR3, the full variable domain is SQTIHQWPATLVQPVGSPLSLECTVEGTSNPNLYWYRQAAGRGLQLLFYSVGIGQISSEVPQNLSASRPQDRQFILSSKKLLLSDSGFYLCAWSRMGRGGNQPQHFGDGTRLSIL.

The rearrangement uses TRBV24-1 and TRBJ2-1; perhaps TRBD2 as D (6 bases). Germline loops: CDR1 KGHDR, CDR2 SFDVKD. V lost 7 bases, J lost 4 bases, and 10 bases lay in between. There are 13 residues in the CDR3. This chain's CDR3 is CATSPRGYNEQFF. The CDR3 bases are TGTGCCACCAGCCCCCGGGGGTACAATGAGCAGTTCTTC.

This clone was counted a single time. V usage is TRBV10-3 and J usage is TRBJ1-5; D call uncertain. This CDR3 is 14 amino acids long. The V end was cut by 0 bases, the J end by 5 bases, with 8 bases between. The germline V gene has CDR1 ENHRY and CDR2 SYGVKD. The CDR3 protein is CAISESGLYQPQHF. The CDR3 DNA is TGTGCCATCAGTGAGTCGGGCCTATATCAGCCCCAGCATTTT.

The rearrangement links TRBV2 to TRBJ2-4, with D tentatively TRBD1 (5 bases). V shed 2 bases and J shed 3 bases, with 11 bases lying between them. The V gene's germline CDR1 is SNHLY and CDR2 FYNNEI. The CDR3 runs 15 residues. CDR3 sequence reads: CASSETGFGKNIQYF. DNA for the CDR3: TGTGCCAGCAGTGAAACAGGATTCGGCAAAAACATTCAGTACTTC.

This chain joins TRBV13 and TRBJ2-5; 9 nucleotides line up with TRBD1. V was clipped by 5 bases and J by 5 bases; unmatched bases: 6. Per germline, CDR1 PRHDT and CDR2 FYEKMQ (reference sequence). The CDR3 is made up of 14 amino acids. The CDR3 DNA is TGTGCCAGCAGCATGGGACAGGGTGCTGAGACCCAGTACTTC. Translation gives CASSMGQGAETQYF.

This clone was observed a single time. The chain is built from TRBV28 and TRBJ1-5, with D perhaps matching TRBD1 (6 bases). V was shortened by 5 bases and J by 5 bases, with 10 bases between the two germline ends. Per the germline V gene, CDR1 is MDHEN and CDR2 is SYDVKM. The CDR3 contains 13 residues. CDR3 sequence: CASSTTGYQPQHF. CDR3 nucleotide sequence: TGTGCCAGCAGTACGACAGGTTATCAGCCCCAGCATTTT.

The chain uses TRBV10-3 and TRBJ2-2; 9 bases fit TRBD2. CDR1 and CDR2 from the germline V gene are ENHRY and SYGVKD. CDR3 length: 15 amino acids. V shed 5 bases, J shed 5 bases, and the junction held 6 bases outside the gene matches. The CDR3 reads CAISTGTSLTGELFF. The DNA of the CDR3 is TGTGCCATCAGTACCGGGACTAGCCTAACCGGGGAGCTGTTTTTT.

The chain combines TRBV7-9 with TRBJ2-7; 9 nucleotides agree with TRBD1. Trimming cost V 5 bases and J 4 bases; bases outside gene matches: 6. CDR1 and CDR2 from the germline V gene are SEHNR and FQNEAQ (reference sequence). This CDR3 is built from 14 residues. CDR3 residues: CASSPPDRGYEQYF. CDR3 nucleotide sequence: TGTGCCAGCAGCCCCCCGGACAGGGGTTACGAGCAGTACTTC.

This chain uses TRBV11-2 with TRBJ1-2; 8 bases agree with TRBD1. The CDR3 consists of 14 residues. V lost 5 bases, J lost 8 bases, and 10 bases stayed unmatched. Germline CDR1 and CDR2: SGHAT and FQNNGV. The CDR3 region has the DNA TGTGCCAGCAGCCCCTTGAGACAGGGGAGAGGCTACACCTTC. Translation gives CASSPLRQGRGYTF. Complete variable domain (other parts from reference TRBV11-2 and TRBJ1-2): EAGVAQSPRYKIIEKRQSVAFWCNPISGHATLYWYQQILGQGPKLLIQFQNNGVVDDSQLPKDRFSAERLKGVDSTLKIQPAKLEDSAVYLCASSPLRQGRGYTFGSGTRLTVV.

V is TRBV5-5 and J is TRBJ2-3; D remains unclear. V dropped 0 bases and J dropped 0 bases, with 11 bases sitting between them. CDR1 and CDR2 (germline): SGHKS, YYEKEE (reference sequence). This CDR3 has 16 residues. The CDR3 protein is CASSLAVISSTDTQYF. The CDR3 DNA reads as TGTGCCAGCAGCTTGGCGGTCATATCTAGCACAGATACGCAGTATTTT.

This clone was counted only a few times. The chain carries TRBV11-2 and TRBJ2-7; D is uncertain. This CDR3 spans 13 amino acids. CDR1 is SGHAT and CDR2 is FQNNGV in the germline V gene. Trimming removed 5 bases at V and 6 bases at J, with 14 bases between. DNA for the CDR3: TGTGCCAGCAGCCCACGCGCCCAGCGCGAGCAGTACTTC. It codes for CASSPRAQREQYF.

CDR3 protein: CASSYKGVGVYGYTF. The CDR3 bases are TGTGCCAGCAGTTACAAGGGGGTGGGGGTCTATGGCTACACCTTC. The rearrangement joins TRBV6-6 to TRBJ1-2, with D tentatively TRBD1 (6 bases). Deletions cut 2 bases from V and 4 bases from J, with 14 bases between. This CDR3 comprises 15 residues. In germline, CDR1 is MNHNY, CDR2 SVGAGI (reference sequence).

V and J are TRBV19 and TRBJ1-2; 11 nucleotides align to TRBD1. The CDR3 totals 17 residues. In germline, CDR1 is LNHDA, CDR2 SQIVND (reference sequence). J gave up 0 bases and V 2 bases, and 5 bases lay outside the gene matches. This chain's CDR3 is CASSINRDRGTNYGYTF. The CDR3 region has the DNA TGTGCCAGTAGTATAAACCGGGACAGGGGGACTAACTATGGCTACACCTTC. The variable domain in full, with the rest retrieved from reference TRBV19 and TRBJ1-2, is DGGITQSPKYLFRKEGQNVTLSCEQNLNHDAMYWYRQDPGQGLRLIYYSQIVNDFQKGDIAEGYSVSREKKESFPLTVTSAQKNPTAFYLCASSINRDRGTNYGYTFGSGTRLTVV.

This CDR3 reads CASSRQSNTGELFF. The CDR3 DNA reads TGTGCCAGCAGTAGACAGTCGAACACCGGGGAGCTGTTTTTT. The chain links TRBV6-2 or TRBV6-3 to TRBJ2-2; maybe TRBD1 (5 bases). V lost 5 bases to trimming and J lost 0 bases, with 7 bases between them. This CDR3 is 14 amino acids long. CDR1 is MNHEY and CDR2 is SVGEGT in the germline V gene.

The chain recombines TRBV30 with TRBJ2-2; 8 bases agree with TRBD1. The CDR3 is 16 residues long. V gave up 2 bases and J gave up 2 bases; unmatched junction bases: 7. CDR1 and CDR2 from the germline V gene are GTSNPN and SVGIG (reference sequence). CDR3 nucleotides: TGTGCCTGGAGTTTGGGGGACAGGCAAAACACCGGGGAGCTGTTTTTT. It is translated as CAWSLGDRQNTGELFF.

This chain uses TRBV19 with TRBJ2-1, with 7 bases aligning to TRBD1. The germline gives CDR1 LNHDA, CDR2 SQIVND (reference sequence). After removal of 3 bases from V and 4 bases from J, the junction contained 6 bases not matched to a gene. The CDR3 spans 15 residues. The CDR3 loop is CASSIVGTAYNEQFF. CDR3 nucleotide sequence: TGTGCCAGTAGTATCGTGGGGACAGCATACAATGAGCAGTTCTTC.

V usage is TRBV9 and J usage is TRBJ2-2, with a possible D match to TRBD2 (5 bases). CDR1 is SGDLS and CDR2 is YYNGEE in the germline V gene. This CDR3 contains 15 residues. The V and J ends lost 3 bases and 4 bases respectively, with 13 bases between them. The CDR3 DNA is TGTGCCAGCAGCGCCGAGGGTAGGTCCACCGGGGAGCTGTTTTTT. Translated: CASSAEGRSTGELFF.

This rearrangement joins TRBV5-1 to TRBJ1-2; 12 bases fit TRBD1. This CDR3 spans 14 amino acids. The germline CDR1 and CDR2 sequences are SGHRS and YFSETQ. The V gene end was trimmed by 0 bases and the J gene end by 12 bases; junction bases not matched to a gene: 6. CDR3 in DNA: TGCGCCAGCAGCTTGGAAGGGACAGGGGGCTTCAACACCTTC. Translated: CASSLEGTGGFNTF.

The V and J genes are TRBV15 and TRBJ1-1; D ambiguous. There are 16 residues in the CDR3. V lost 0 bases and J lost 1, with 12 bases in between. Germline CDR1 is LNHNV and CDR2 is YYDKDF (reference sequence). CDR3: CATSRDQVRPNTEAFF. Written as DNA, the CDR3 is TGTGCCACCAGCAGAGATCAAGTCAGGCCGAACACTGAAGCTTTCTTT.

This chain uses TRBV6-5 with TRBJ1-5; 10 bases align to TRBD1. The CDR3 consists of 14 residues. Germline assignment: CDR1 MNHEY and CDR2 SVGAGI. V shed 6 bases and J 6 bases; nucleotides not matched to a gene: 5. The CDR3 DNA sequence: TGTGCCAGCAGCGGACAGGGGGGTGGTCAGCCCCAGCATTTT. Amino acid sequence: CASSGQGGGQPQHF.

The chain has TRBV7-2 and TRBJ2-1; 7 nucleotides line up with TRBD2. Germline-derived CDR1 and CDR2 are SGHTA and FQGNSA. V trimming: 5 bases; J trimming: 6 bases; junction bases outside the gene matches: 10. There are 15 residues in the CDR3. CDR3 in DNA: TGTGCCAGCAGCCCCCCGGGACTAAGGCCCAATGAGCAGTTCTTC. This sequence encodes CASSPPGLRPNEQFF. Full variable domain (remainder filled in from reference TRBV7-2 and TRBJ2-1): GAGVSQSPSNKVTEKGKDVELRCDPISGHTALYWYRQSLGQGLEFLIYFQGNSAPDKSGLPSDRFSAERTGGSVSTLTIQRTQQEDSAVYLCASSPPGLRPNEQFFGPGTRLTVL.

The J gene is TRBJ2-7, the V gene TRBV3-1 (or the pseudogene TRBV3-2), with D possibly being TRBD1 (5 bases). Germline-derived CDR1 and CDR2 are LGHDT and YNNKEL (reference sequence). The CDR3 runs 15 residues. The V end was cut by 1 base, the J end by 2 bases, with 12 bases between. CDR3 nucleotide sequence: TGTGCCAGCAGCCAAGCCCTCATGGGGCCCTACGAGCAGTACTTC. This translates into CASSQALMGPYEQYF.

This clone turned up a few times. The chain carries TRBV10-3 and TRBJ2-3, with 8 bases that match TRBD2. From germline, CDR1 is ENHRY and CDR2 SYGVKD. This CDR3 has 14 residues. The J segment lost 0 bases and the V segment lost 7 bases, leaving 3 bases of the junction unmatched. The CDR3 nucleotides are TGTGCCATCACTGGACTAGCTAGCACAGATACGCAGTATTTT. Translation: CAITGLASTDTQYF.